Listed below are T cell receptor beta chains from one sample, sequenced in a study of blood T cells in healthy people across ages. Each CDR3 protein is one row after TCRdb ran MiXCR on the 5' RACE reads. The sample yields roughly 1,100,000 distinct CDR3 sequences, 25% seen once. These data were also filed under a second study, of T cells of mothers and their children.

Material: blood. Receptors were obtained from a girl aged 2 to 10 in good health. The CDR3 runs from the conserved cysteine through the conserved F or W. The D gene is left open where the match is weak.

>TRBJ2-1|.|14|TRBV5-6
CASKSGQSLNEQFF
>.|TRBD2|19|TRBV6-5
CASSYIVVAGPSFEETQYF
>TRBJ2-3|.|16|TRBV7-2
CASSRVGRGITDTQYF
>TRBJ2-7|.|19|TRBV20-1
CSASLTGERGNPTAYEQYF
>TRBJ1-1|.|16|TRBV7-3
CASSLTPPDPNTEAFF
>TRBJ2-3|TRBD2|16|TRBV7-2
CASSPKLAGNTDTQYF
>.|.|14|TRBV7-2
CASSLRGQPIEQYF
>TRBJ1-5|.|12|TRBV29-1
CSVADSDQPQHF
>TRBJ2-7|.|14|TRBV20-1
CSATELRGGYEQYF
>TRBJ2-2|.|15|TRBV24-1
CATSASWVMAGELFF
>.|.|14|TRBV6-1
CASSDPQSSYEQYF
>.|.|15|TRBV6-5
CASSYSVGGHYEQYF
>TRBJ2-7|.|15|TRBV3-1
CASSQDQRGLLEQYF
>TRBJ1-2|.|12|TRBV10-3
CAITDGGDGYTF
>TRBJ2-5|TRBD2|20|TRBV5-1
CASSFPGRGSWAGERETQYF
>.|.|13|TRBV7-9
CASSPPGEYEQYF
>TRBJ1-1|TRBD1|13|TRBV29-1
CSVPGQRSTEAFF
>.|TRBD2|17|TRBV7-6
CASSSGLVGGAGNEQFF
>TRBJ1-1|.|13|TRBV29-1
CSVVGFRDTEAFF
>TRBJ2-3|TRBD2|15|TRBV7-2
CASTLLAGNKDTQYF
>TRBJ2-2|.|12|TRBV11-2
CASSSSYGELFF
>TRBJ2-4|TRBD1|14|TRBV4-3
CASSPGTGDGIQYF
>TRBJ1-2|TRBD1|15|TRBV29-1
CSVDRKQGRNYGYTF
>TRBJ2-2|TRBD1|19|TRBV6-2/TRBV6-3
CASSGTGTGWYIGTGELFF
>TRBJ1-4|.|15|TRBV20-1
CSAGGGPLFSEKLFF
>TRBJ2-1|TRBD2|13|TRBV7-9
CASPGLATYEQFF
>TRBJ1-4|.|12|TRBV20-1
CSAWTGGEKLFF
>TRBJ2-1|.|11|TRBV2
CASSVRSEQFF
>TRBJ2-1|TRBD2|16|TRBV29-1
CSARVGRGAFYNEQFF
>.|.|14|TRBV5-6
CASSFGLKGYEQYF
>TRBJ2-5|TRBD2|13|TRBV20-1
CSAPTLGGETQYF
>TRBJ2-7|.|14|TRBV10-3
CAISEPGISYEQYF
>TRBJ2-1|.|16|TRBV5-1
CASSIGFEGTANEQFF
>TRBJ2-5|.|8|TRBV6-5
CASSYSDF
>TRBJ2-4|TRBD2|13|TRBV29-1
CSVVASGMHIQYF
>TRBJ2-1|.|16|TRBV7-2
CASSLALGPSYNEQFF
>TRBJ1-2|.|12|TRBV6-5
CASSYLFGGYTF
>TRBJ2-1|TRBD2|16|TRBV4-2
CASSQGIAGGPHEQLF
>TRBJ2-5|.|12|TRBV12-3/TRBV12-4
CASSLEKGTQYF
>TRBJ2-1|TRBD2|15|TRBV20-1
CGTGTSLPGYNEQFF
>TRBJ2-7|TRBD1|16|TRBV7-9
CASSLVLAGGYYEQYF